This T cell receptor beta chain was identified in a study of human T cells and chemical hapten exposure (dated by TCRdb to the early 2020s). At the level of the whole study: For sensitization, 2% DPC in acetone was applied to a 2 cm by 2 cm area of upper inner arm skin. Patients additionally received weekly therapeutic DPC doses to the scalp throughout the approximately 24-week study period. Patch testing was done on the upper back using Finn chambers containing 0.01% DPC, and results were scored after 6 days according to International Contact Dermatitis Research Group standards. The mostly female patient cohort included alopecia areata with under or over 50% scalp involvement, alopecia totalis and alopecia universalis. Libraries were pooled for sequencing, and variation in per-sample TCR yields was attributed mainly to small differences in library volumes within the pool. This study followed changes in the peripheral blood TCR repertoire in vivo during primary and secondary sensitization of alopecia patients to the hapten diphenylcyclopropenone (DPC). Blood was sampled from patients pre-sensitization (week 0) and at 2, 6 and about 24 weeks after DPC sensitization. Approximately 28 alopecia patients provided blood for TCR sequencing at one to four time points (pre-sensitization, 2, 6 and 24 weeks).

Read against the paper, the sample's time point label means: pre-sensitization, week 0. This specimen's treatment or condition label, per the study, means: therapeutic diphenylcyclopropenone sensitization with weekly scalp DPC. At every patch-test visit, the blood draw took place before the patch test was put on. To be eligible, patients had to be aged 18 to 70, diagnosed with alopecia and judged suitable for DPC therapy, while pregnant patients were excluded. Total RNA was extracted from unfractionated whole blood that had been collected in Tempus Blood RNA tubes. From V the trimming removes 3 bases and from J it removes 1 base, while the gene matches leave 9 bases of the junction unaccounted for. From the cysteine through the phenylalanine, the CDR3 covers 16 amino acids. CDR3 DNA is the only sequence kept; it has 48 bases, read in frame from the first base. CDR1 MDHEN and CDR2 SYDVKM were looked up in the germline V gene.

Comment on this clonotype: It has no known antigen specificity. Nothing much larger sits one base from this clone, and base qualities are not available.

The method behind the library was RACE. Reads for this sample came from a NextSeq 500. During library preparation, unique molecular identifiers were attached to individual cDNA molecules so that TCRs could be counted in a quantitative, reproducible way. Both TCR alpha and TCR beta chains were sequenced from each blood RNA sample. The original methods were these. Samples had a median of about 96,000 TCRs, with a range from about 23,224 to 750,000. V, J and CDR3 annotation of the TCR reads was performed with the Decombinator software suite. To make PS versus PT1 abundance plots, every sample was subsampled to the same number of TCRs (28,000). Expanded TCRs were defined as absent before sensitization and observed at least eight times at the 2-week time point. In-frame beta chains were kept once TCRdb had trimmed the public reads at Q25 with fastp and called clones with MiXCR. CDR3 protein sequences are deduplicated, and each keeps its most common genes and DNA. For this entry, the V and J calls and clone size follow TCRdb and not the study's own pipeline. A total of some 110,000 distinct CDR3 sequences appear in this sample, around 12% of them only once. The ten largest clones take up more than 1.5% of the sample.

Points the paper makes about the study in general: Expanded TCRs formed significantly more large CDR3 similarity clusters than pre-sensitization or healthy control sets, consistent with antigen-driven responses. After repeated subsampling, changes were observed in the strength of the expansion versus patch-test correlation and in the threshold at which the correlation became significant. A positive correlation was found between the number of PT1 expanded TCRs and patch test score, with significance reached at thresholds 8, 16 and 32 but not 4. Because every patient had alopecia, a presumed autoimmune disease, the patients' immune response might differ from that of healthy individuals. DPC sensitization did not change how many TCRs were above 1 in 1000 frequency, and no evidence was found of alterations in global repertoire structure.

The material sequenced was whole blood, taken in connection with sensitization to the hapten diphenylcyclopropenone (DPC). The V and J segments used are TRBV28 and TRBJ2-7; 7 central bases correspond to TRBD2. The TCR sequence derives from a woman aged 50 to 60 with alopecia areata. Some clones in this sample may be carry-over from other donors' samples. The base sequence is TGTGCCAGCAGTTTTCACCTAGCGGTACTGTCCTACGAGCAGTACTTC. Its protein product is CASSFHLAVLSYEQYF.